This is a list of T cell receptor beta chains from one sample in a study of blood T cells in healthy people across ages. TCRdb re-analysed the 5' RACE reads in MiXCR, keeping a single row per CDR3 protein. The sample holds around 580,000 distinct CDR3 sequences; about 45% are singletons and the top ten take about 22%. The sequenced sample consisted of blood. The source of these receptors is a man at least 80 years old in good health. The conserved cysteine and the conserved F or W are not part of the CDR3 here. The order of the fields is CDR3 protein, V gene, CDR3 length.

ASSQGTPGLAVYNEQF TRBV4-3 16
ASSLVTGGSVIYEQY TRBV7-2 15
ASSGIAGQGSDT TRBV2 12
ASSLTAGVETQY TRBV5-1 12
ASTRGLHYEQY TRBV6-2/TRBV6-3 11
SARSDSRYNEQF TRBV20-1 12
ASSERSGSFHEQY TRBV2 13
ASSELGSNQPQH TRBV6-5 12
ASLPPGTGGFYEQY TRBV28 14
ASSYSSRVKMNTEAF TRBV6-5 15
ASSLRAPRQLQETQY TRBV7-2 15
SAAAGGAGYGYT TRBV20-1 12
ACSQGEGYGYT TRBV4-3 11
ASSPQVDSSYGYT TRBV7-2 13
ASSIGTGSFYGYT TRBV7-2 13
ASSFSRGRRNEQF TRBV12-3/TRBV12-4 13
AWNSLRDSEQY TRBV30 11
AISESQTWEF TRBV10-3 10
SALDRGGYEQY TRBV20-1 11
ASSSEGNEQF TRBV5-1 10
ASSSGTSGRGF TRBV3-1 11
SASGTPSYNSPLH TRBV20-1 13
ASSQMNYKNTEAF TRBV4-3 13
SAGGDASGYT TRBV20-1 10
ASSWGGALGRCNQPQH TRBV7-4 16
ASISGTSGGREQY TRBV7-9 13
ASSPGNGSPPH TRBV7-2 11
SALGQGTGANYGYT TRBV20-1 14
SARDPRAGGPINEQF TRBV20-1 15
AGRENTEAF TRBV7-2 9
ASSFGPGGTYEQY TRBV7-2 13
ASSLRDRISYEQY TRBV12-3/TRBV12-4 13
ASSLAWTGGSHEQY TRBV7-2 14
ASSQAGTGGRGYT TRBV4-3 13
ASSSQTGVNSPLH TRBV7-9 13
ASSVSRGATGETQY TRBV9 14
ASSYQQGSNTIY TRBV6-5 12
ASSQVIDRETGELF TRBV4-3 14
SADPLAGGADTQY TRBV20-1 13
SADRGSNEQY TRBV20-1 10
SASWASAYNEQF TRBV20-1 12
ASSYSDTYNEQF TRBV6-6 12
ASRPGQGPYGYT TRBV6-4 12
ASSLMQPNYGYT TRBV5-1 12
ASSPNTGETDTQY TRBV5-1 13
ASSRRLAGNTGELF TRBV3-1 14
ASSVNREVSNQPQH TRBV28 14
ASSQDSRSGEQY TRBV3-1 12
SASRGRGRARVAHEQF TRBV20-1 16
ATSRDRGGGREQY TRBV15 13
ATSDAEGGSLTDTQY TRBV24-1 15
ASSPRRGDYEQY TRBV27 12